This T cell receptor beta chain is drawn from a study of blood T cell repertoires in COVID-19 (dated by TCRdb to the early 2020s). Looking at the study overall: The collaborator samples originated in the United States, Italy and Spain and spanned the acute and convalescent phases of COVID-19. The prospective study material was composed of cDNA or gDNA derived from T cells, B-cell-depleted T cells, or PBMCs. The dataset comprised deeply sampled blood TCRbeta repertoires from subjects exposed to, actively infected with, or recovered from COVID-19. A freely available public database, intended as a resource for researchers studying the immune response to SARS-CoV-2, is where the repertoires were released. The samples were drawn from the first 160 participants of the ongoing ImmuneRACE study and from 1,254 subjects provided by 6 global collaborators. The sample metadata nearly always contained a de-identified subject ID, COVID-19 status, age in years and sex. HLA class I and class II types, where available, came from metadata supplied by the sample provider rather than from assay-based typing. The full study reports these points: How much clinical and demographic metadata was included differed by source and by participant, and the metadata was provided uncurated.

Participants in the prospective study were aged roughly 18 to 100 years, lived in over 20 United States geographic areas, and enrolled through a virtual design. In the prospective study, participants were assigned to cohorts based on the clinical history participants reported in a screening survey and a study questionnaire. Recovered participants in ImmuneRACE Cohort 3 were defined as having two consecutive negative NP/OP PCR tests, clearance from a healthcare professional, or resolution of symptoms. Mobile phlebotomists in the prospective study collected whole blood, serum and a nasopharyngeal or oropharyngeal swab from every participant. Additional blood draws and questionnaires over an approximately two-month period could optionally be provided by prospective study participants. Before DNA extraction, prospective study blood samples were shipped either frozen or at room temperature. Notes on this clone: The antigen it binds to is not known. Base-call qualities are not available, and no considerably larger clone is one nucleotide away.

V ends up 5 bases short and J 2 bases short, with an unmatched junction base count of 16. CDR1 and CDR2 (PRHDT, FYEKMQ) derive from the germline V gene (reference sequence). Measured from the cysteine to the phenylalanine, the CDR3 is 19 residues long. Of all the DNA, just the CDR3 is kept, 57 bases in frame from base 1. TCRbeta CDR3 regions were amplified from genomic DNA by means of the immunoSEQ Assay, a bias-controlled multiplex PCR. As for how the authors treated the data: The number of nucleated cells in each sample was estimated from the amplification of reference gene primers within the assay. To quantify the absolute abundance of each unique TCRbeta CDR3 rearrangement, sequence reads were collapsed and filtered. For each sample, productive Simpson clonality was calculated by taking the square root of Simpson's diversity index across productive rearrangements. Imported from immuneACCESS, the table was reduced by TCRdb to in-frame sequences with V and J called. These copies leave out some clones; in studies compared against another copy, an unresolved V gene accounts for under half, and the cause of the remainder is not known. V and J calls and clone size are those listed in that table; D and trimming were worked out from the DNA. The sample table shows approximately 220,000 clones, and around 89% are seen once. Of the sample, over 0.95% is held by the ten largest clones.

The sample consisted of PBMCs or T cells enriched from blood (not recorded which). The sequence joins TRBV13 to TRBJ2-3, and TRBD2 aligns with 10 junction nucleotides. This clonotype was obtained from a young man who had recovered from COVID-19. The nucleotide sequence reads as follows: TGTGCCAGCAGCCCTCGGGGGGCTAGCGGGGGATCGATCACAGATACGCAGTATTTT. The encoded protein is CASSPRGASGGSITDTQYF.